This TCR beta chain was captured in a study of PD-1 blockade in classical Hodgkin lymphoma. A remark on this clone: Its antigen is not known.

Exposure to brentuximab vedotin varied, and each patient had relapsed following autologous stem cell transplantation. Complete response, partial response or progressive disease constituted the best response categories observed. The CDR3 has 15 amino acids. Germline V CDR1 and CDR2: SGHTA, FQGNSA. V lost 4 bases to trimming and J lost 2 bases, with 11 bases between them. Study-level results: Individuals initiating nivolumab under 1 year after ASCT were excluded.

Clones were read by immunoSEQ multiplex PCR, and TCRdb kept only the in-frame ones, dropping some. The sample lists approximately 150,000 clones; 78% were seen once. This clonotype was sampled from a human donor with classical Hodgkin lymphoma. The J gene is TRBJ2-2, the V gene TRBV7-2; D is perhaps TRBD2 (6 bases). Material: peripheral blood mononuclear cells (PBMCs), obtained before the second cycle of nivolumab. The DNA for the CDR3 is TGTGCCAGCAGCTCAGTGGGGGGAAACACCGGGGAGCTGTTTTTT. Its translation is CASSSVGGNTGELFF.